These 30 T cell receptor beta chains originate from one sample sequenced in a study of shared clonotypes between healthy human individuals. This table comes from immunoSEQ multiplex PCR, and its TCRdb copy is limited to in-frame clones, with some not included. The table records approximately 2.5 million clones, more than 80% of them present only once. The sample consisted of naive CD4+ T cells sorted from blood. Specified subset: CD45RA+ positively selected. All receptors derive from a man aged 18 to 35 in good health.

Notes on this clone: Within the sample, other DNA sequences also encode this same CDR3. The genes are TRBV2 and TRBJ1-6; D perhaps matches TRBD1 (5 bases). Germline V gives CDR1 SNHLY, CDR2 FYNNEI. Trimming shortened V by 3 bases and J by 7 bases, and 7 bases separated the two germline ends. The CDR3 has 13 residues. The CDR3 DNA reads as TGTGCCAGCAGTGACAGGGAAAATTCACCCCTCCACTTT. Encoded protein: CASSDRENSPLHF.

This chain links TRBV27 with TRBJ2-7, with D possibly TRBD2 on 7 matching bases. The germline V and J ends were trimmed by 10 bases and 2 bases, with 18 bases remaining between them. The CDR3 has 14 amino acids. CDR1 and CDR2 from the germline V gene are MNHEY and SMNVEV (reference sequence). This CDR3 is CATQRPGGAYEQYF. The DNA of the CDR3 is TGTGCCACCCAAAGGCCGGGGGGCGCCTACGAGCAGTACTTC.

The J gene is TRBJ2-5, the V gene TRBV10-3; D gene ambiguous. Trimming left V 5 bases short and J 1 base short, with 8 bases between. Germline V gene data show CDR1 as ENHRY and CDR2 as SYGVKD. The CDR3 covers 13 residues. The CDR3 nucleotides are TGTGCCATCAGTAATTCATCCCAAGAGACCCAGTACTTC. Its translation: CAISNSSQETQYF.

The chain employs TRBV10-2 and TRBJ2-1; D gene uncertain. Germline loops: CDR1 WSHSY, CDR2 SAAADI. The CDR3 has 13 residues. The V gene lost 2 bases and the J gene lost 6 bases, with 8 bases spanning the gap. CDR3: CASSEIRANEQFF. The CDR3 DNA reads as TGCGCCAGCAGTGAGATCAGAGCCAATGAGCAGTTCTTC.

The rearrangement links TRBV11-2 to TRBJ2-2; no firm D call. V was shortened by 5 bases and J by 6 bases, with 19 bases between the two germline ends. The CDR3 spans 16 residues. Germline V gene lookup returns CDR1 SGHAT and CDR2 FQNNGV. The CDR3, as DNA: TGTGCCAGCAGCCTACCCGCTGGGGTGGGCTCCGGGGAGCTGTTTTTT. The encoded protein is CASSLPAGVGSGELFF.

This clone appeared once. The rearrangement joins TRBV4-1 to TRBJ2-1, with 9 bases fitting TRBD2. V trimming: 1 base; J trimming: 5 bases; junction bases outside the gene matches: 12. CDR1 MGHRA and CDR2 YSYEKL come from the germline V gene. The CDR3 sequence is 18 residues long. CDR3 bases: TGCGCCAGCAGCCAAGTTATTATAGCGGGAGTTTCGAACAATGAGCAGTTCTTC. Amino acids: CASSQVIIAGVSNNEQFF.

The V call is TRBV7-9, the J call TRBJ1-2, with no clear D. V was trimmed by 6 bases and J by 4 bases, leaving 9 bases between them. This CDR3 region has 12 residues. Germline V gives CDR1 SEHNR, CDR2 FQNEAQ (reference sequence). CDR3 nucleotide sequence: TGTGCCAGCAGGGGCGAGCGCTATGGCTACACCTTC. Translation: CASRGERYGYTF.

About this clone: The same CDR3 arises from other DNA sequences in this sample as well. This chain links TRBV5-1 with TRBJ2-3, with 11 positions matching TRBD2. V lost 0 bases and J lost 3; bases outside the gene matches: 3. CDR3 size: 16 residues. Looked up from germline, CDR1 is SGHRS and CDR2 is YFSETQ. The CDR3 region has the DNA TGCGCCAGCAGCTTGGCGCTAGCGGGAGGTACAGATACGCAGTATTTT. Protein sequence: CASSLALAGGTDTQYF.

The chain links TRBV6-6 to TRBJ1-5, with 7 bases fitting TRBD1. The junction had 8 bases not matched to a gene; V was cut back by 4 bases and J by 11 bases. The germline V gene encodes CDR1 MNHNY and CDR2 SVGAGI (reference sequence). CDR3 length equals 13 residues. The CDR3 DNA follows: TGTGCCAGCAGTTTAACAGGGGAAACGGCCCAGCATTTT. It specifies CASSLTGETAQHF.

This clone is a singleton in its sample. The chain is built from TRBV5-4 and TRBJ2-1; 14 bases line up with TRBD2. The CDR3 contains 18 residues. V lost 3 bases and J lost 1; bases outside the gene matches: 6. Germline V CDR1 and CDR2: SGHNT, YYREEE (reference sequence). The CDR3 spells CASSSGLAGVISYNEQFF. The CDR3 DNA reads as TGTGCCAGCAGCTCGGGACTAGCGGGAGTGATATCCTACAATGAGCAGTTCTTC.

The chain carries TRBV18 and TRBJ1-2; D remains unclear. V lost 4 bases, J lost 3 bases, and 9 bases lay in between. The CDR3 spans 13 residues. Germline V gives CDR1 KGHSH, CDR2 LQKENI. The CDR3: CASSRKEDYGYTF. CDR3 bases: TGTGCCAGCTCACGAAAGGAGGACTATGGCTACACCTTC.

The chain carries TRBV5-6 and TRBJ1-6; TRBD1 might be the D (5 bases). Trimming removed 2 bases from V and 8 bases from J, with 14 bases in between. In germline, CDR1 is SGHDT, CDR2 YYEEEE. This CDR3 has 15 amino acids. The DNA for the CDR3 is TGTGCCAGCAGCTTTCTAGGACTGACAGATTCACCCCTCCACTTT. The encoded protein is CASSFLGLTDSPLHF. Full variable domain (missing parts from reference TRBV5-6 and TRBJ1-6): DAGVTQSPTHLIKTRGQQVTLRCSPKSGHDTVSWYQQALGQGPQFIFQYYEEEERQRGNFPDRFSGHQFPNYSSELNVNALLLGDSALYLCASSFLGLTDSPLHFGNGTRLTVT.

The CDR3, as DNA: TGTGCCACCATGATTGATCGGCAGAATAACATTCAGTACTTC. Amino acid sequence: CATMIDRQNNIQYF. The V call is TRBV15, the J call TRBJ2-4, with D unresolved. Trimming left V 7 bases short and J 7 bases short, with 17 bases between. Germline-derived CDR1 and CDR2 are LNHNV and YYDKDF (reference sequence). The CDR3 runs to 14 residues.

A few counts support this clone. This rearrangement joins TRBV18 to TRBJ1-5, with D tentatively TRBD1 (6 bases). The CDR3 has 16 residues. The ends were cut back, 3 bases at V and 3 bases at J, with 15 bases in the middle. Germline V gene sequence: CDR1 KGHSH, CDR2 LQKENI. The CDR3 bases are TGTGCCAGCTCACCGAATACAGGGCGGACCAATCAGCCCCAGCATTTT. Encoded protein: CASSPNTGRTNQPQHF.

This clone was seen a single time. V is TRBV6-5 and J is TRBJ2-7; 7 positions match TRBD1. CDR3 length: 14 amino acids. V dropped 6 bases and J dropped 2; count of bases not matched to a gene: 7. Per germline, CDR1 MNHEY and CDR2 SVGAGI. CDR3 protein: CASRQQGLPYEQYF. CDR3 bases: TGTGCCAGCAGGCAACAGGGGCTACCCTACGAGCAGTACTTC.

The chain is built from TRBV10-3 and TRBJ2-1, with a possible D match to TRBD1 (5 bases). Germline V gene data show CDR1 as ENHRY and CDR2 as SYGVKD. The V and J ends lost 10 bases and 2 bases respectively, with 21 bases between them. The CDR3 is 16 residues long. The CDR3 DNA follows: TGTGCCACTTCCACTGAGACAGCTCTAACCTACAATGAGCAGTTCTTC. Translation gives CATSTETALTYNEQFF.

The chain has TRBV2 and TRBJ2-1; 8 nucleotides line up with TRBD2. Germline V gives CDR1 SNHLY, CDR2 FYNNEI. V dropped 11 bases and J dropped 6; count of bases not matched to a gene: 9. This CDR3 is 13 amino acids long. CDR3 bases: TGTGCCGAGCGGGAGCCCCCTGGCAATGAGCAGTTCTTC. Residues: CAEREPPGNEQFF.

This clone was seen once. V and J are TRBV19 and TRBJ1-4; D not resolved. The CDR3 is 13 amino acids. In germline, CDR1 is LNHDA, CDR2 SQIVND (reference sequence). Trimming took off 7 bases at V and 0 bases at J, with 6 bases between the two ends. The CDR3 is CASNPATNEKLFF. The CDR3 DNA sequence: TGTGCCAGTAACCCTGCAACTAATGAAAAACTGTTTTTT.

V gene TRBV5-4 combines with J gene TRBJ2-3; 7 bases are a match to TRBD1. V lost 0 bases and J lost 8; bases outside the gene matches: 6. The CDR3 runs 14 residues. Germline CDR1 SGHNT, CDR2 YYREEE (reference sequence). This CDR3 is CASSLEGSGGTQYF. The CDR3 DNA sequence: TGTGCCAGCAGCTTGGAGGGCTCAGGGGGTACGCAGTATTTT.

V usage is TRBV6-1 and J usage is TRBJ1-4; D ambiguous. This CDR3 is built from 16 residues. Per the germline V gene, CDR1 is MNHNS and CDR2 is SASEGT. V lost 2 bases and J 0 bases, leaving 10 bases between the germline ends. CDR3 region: CASSERSAATNEKLFF. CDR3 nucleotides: TGTGCCAGCAGTGAAAGATCGGCGGCAACTAATGAAAAACTGTTTTTT.

CDR3 sequence reads: CASSNPGRGKETQYF. The CDR3 coding sequence is TGCGCCAGCAGTAATCCGGGACGGGGAAAAGAGACCCAGTACTTC. J is TRBJ2-5 and V is TRBV5-1, with D possibly called TRBD1 or TRBD2 (5 bases each). CDR1 is SGHRS and CDR2 is YFSETQ in the germline V gene. V gave up 5 bases and J gave up 3 bases, with 17 bases separating them. The CDR3 contains 15 residues.

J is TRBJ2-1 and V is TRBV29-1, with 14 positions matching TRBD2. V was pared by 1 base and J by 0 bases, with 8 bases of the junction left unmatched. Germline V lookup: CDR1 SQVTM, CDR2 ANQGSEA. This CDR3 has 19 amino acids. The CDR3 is CSVEVRLAGGLPSYNEQFF. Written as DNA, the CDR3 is TGCAGCGTTGAAGTGAGACTAGCGGGGGGGCTTCCCTCCTACAATGAGCAGTTCTTC.

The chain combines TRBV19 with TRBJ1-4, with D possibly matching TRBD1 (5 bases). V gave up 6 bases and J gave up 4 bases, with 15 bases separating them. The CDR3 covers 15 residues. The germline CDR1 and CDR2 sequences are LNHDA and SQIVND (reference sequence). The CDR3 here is CASRIQQEINEKLFF. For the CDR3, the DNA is TGTGCCAGTAGAATTCAACAGGAAATTAATGAAAAACTGTTTTTT. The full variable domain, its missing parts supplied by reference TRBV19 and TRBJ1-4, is DGGITQSPKYLFRKEGQNVTLSCEQNLNHDAMYWYRQDPGQGLRLIYYSQIVNDFQKGDIAEGYSVSREKKESFPLTVTSAQKNPTAFYLCASRIQQEINEKLFFGSGTQLSVL.

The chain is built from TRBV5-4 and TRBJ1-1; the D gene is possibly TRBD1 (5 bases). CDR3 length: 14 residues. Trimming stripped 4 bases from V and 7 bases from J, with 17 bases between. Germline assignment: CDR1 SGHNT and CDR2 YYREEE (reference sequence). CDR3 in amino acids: CASSRNGGLIEAFF. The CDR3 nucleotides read TGTGCCAGCAGCCGGAATGGGGGTCTTATTGAAGCTTTCTTT.

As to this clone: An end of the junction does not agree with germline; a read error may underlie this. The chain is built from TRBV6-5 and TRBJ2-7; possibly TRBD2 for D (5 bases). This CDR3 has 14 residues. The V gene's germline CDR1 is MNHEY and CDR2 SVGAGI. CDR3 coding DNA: TGTGCCATCAGTGAGAACGGCGGGTCCTACGAGCAGTACTTC. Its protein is CAISENGGSYEQYF.

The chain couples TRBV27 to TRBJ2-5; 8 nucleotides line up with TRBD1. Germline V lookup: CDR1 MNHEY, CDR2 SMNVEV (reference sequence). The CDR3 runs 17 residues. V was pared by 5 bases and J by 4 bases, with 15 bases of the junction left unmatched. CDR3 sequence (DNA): TGTGCCAGCAGTGAGATACCTATCAGGGGGCAGGGAGAGACCCAGTACTTC. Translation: CASSEIPIRGQGETQYF.

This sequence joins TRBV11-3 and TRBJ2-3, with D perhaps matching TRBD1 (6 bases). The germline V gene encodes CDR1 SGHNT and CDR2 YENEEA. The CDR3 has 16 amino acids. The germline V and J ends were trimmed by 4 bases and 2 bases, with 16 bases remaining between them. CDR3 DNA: TGTGCCAGCAGCTCCCCCCCCGACAGGAACACAGATACGCAGTATTTT. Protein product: CASSSPPDRNTDTQYF.

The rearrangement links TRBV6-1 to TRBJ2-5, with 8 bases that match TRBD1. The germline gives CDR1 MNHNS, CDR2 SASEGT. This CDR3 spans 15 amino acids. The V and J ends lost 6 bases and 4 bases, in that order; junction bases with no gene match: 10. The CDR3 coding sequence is TGTGCCAGCAGATCGACAGGGGCCAGGGGAGAGACCCAGTACTTC. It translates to CASRSTGARGETQYF.

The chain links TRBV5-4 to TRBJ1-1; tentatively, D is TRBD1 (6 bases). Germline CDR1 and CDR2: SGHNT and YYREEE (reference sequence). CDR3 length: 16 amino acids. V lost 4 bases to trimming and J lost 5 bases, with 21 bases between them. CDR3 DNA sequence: TGTGCCAGCAGCCTCTCTCGGGGGGCGGGTAGTACTGAAGCTTTCTTT. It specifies CASSLSRGAGSTEAFF.

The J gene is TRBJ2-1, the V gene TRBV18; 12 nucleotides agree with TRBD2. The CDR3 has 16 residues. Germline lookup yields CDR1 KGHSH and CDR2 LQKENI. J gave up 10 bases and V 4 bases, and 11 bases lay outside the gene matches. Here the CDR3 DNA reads TGTGCCAGCTCACTAAGCCGTCTAGCGGGAGGGGGAGAGCAGTTCTTC. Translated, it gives CASSLSRLAGGGEQFF.